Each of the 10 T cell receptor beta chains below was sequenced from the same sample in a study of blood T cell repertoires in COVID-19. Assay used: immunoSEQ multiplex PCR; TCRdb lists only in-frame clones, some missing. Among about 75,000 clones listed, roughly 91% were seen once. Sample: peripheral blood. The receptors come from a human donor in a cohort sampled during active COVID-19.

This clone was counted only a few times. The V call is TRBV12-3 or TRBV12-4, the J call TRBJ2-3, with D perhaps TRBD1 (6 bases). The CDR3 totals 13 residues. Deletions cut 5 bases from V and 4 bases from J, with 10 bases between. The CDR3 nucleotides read TGTGCCAGCAGTCCTGGGGGCGCAGATACGCAGTATTTT. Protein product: CASSPGGADTQYF.

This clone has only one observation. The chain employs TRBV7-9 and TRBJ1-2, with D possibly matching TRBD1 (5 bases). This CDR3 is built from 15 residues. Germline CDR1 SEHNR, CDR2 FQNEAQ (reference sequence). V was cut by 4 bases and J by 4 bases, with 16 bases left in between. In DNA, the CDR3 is TGTGCCAGCAGCTCAGACAGCCCGTCCCTCTATGGCTACACCTTC. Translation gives CASSSDSPSLYGYTF.

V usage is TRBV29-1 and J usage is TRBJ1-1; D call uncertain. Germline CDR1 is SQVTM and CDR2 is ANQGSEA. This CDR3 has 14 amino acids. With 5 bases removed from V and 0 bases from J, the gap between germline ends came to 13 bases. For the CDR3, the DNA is TGCAGCGTTCAGGCTATTGGAATGAACACTGAAGCTTTCTTT. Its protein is CSVQAIGMNTEAFF. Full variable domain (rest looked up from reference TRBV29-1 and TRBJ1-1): SAVISQKPSRDICQRGTSLTIQCQVDSQVTMMFWYRQQPGQSLTLIATANQGSEATYESGFVIDKFPISRPNLTFSTLTVSNMSPEDSSIYLCSVQAIGMNTEAFFGQGTRLTVV.

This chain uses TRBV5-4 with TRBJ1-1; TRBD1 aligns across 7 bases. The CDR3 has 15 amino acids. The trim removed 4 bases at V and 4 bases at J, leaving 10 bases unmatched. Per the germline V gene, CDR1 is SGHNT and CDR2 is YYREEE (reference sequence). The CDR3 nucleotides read TGTGCCAGCAGCATTTCAGGGGGTTGGAGCACTGAAGCTTTCTTT. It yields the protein CASSISGGWSTEAFF.

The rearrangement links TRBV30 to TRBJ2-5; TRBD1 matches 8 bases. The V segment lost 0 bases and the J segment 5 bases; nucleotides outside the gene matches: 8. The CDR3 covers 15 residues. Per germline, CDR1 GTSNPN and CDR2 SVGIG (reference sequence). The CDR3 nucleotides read TGTGCCTGGAGTGTACATTTCAGGGGGCGGGAGACCCAGTACTTC. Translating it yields CAWSVHFRGRETQYF. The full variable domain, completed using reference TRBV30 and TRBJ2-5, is SQTIHQWPATLVQPVGSPLSLECTVEGTSNPNLYWYRQAAGRGLQLLFYSVGIGQISSEVPQNLSASRPQDRQFILSSKKLLLSDSGFYLCAWSVHFRGRETQYFGPGTRLLVL.

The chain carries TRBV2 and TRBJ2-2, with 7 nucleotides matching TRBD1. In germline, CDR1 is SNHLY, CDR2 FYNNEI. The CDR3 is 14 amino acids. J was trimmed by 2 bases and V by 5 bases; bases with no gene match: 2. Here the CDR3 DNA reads TGTGCCAGCAGTAACAGGGGAAACACCGGGGAGCTGTTTTTT. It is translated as CASSNRGNTGELFF.

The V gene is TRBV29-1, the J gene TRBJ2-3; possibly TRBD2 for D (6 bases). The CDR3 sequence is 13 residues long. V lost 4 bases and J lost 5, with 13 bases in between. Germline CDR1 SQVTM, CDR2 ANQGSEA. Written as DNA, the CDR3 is TGCAGCGTTGCAGTCGGGGGTGGAGATACGCAGTATTTT. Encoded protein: CSVAVGGGDTQYF.

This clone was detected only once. The CDR3 DNA reads as TGTGCCAGCAGTCCGTTAATAAGCGGGGCCTCGAACACCGGGGAGCTGTTTTTT. It encodes CASSPLISGASNTGELFF. This chain links TRBV6-2 or TRBV6-3 with TRBJ2-2, with 7 bases aligning to TRBD2. The germline gives CDR1 MNHEY, CDR2 SVGEGT. V was clipped by 5 bases and J by 0 bases; unmatched bases: 12. This CDR3 has 18 amino acids.

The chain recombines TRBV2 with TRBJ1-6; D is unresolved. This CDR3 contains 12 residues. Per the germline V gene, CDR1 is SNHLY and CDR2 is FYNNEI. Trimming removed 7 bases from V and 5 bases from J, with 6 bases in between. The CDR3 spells CASMQNNSPLHF. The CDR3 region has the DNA TGTGCCAGCATGCAGAATAATTCACCCCTCCACTTT.

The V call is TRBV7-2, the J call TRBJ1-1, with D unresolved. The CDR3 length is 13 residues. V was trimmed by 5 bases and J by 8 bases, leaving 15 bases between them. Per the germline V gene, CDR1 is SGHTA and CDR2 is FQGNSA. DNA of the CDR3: TGTGCCAGCAGCCTCCCCAACAGTATCGAAGCTTTCTTT. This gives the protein CASSLPNSIEAFF. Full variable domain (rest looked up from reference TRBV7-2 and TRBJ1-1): GAGVSQSPSNKVTEKGKDVELRCDPISGHTALYWYRQSLGQGLEFLIYFQGNSAPDKSGLPSDRFSAERTGGSVSTLTIQRTQQEDSAVYLCASSLPNSIEAFFGQGTRLTVV.